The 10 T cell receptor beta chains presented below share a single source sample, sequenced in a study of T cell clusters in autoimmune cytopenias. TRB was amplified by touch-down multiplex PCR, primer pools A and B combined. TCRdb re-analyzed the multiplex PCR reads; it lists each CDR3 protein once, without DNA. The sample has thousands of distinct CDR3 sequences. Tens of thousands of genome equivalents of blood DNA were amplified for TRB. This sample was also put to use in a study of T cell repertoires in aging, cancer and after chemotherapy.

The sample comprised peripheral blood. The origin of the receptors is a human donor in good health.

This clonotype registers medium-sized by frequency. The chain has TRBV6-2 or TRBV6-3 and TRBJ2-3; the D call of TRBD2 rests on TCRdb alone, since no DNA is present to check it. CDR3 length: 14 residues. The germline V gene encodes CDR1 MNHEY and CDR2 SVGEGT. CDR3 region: CASIGLASTDTQYF.

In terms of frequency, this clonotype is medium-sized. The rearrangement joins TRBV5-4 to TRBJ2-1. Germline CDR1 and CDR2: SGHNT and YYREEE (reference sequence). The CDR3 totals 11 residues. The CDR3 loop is CASSYYNEQFF.

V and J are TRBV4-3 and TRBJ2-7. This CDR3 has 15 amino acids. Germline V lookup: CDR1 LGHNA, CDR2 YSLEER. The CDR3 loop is CASSQAEGGPYEQYF.

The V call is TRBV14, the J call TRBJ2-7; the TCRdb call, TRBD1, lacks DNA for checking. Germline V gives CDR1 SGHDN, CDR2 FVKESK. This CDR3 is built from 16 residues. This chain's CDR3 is CASSLPGGRSSYEQYF.

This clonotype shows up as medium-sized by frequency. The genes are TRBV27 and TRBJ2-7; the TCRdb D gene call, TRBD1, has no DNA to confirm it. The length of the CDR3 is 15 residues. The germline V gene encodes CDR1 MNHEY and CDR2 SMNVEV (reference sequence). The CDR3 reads CASSLTGQGAYEQYF.

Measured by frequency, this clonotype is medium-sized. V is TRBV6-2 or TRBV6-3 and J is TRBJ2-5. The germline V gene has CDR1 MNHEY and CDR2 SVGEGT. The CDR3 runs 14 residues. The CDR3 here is CASSYSPTQRTQYF.

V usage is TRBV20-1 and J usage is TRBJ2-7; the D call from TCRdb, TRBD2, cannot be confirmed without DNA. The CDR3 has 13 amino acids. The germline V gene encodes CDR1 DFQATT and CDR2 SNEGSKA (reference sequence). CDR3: CSAPPAGSYEQYF.

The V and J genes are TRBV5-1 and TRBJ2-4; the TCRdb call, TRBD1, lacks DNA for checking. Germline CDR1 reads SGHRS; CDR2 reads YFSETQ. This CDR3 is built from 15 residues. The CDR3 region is CASSLVQGALNIQYF. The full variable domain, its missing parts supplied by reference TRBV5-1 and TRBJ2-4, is KAGVTQTPRYLIKTRGQQVTLSCSPISGHRSVSWYQQTPGQGLQFLFEYFSETQRNKGNFPGRFSGRQFSNSRSEMNVSTLELGDSALYLCASSLVQGALNIQYFGAGTRLSVL.

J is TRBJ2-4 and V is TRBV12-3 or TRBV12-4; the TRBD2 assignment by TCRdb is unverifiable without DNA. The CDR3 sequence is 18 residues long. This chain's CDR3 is CASSQRTGLAGGWDIQYF.

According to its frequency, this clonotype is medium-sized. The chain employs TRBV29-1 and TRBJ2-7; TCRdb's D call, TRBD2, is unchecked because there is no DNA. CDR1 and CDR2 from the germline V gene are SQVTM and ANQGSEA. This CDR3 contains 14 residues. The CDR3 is CSVRTSGSGVEQYF.